Given below is one T cell receptor beta chain in context. The target antigen is unknown. RNA extraction was followed by reverse transcription into cDNA, which acted as the sequencing template. Assay: immunoSEQ multiplex PCR; the TCRdb copy retains only in-frame clones and omits some. The sample lists roughly 250,000 clones, around 67% occurring once. Germline V gene lookup returns CDR1 LGHNA and CDR2 YSLEER. This CDR3 has 13 amino acids. Trimming removed 4 bases from V and 1 base from J, with 7 bases in between. This sample stems from a study of CD8+ T cells in alopecia areata. Findings and limits, study-wide: Shared TCR sequences were less clear between patients than in mice, possibly partly from HLA diversity.

Sequencing was performed on CD4+ T cells sorted from blood, taken at week 0. This sequence was found in a human donor with alopecia areata. V usage is TRBV4-3 and J usage is TRBJ1-1; TRBD1 might be the D (6 bases). CDR3 in amino acids: CASSLDRNTEAFF. In DNA form, the CDR3 reads TGCGCCAGCAGCCTGGACAGGAACACTGAAGCTTTCTTT.